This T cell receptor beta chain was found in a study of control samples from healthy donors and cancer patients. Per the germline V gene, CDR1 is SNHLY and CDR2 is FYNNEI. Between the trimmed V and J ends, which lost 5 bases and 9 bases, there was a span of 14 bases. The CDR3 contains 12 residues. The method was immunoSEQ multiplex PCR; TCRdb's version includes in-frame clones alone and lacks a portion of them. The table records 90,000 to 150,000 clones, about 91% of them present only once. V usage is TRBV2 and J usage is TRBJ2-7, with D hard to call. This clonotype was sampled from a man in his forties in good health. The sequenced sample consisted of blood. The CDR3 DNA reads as TGTGCCAGCAGTACTTCCCGGATGTGGCAGTACTTC. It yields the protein CASSTSRMWQYF.